This T cell receptor beta chain was captured by sequencing in a study of chemoradiotherapy in HPV16-positive cancers. TCRdb keeps only in-frame clones here, not all; method: immunoSEQ multiplex PCR. The data show roughly 40,000 clones, with approximately 73% seen just once and about 5.5% held by the top ten. This CDR3 contains 11 residues. Trimming stripped 5 bases from V and 3 bases from J, with 7 bases between. CDR1 is DFQATT, CDR2 SNEGSKA, per germline (reference sequence). The chain carries TRBV20-1 and TRBJ2-5; the D is unclear. This specimen consisted of blood, obtained from a patient who underwent chemoradiotherapy. The TCR originated in a human donor with HPV-associated anogenital cancer. The CDR3 reads CSAEAKETQYF. CDR3 nucleotide sequence: TGCAGTGCTGAGGCAAAAGAGACCCAGTACTTC.